Listed below are T cell receptor beta chains from one sample, sequenced in a study of T-cell memory formation after mild COVID-19. TCRdb reprocessed the 5' RACE reads with MiXCR, giving one entry per CDR3 protein. This sample has 450,000 to 650,000 distinct CDR3 sequences, with approximately 18% found just once. The sequenced material came from PBMCs or a T cell subset sorted from them (not recorded which). The receptor set was obtained from an adult woman who had mild COVID-19 (a few samples of this study predate the infection). Cell type and time point are not known. CDR3s include the opening cysteine and the closing phenylalanine or tryptophan. A D gene is named only where the DNA matches it firmly. Some rows mark clone size as missing; the rest say once, few, many or name a class of expanded clone.

v_call: TRBV5-1; d_call: TRBD2; j_call: TRBJ2-3; clone_size: -; cdr3_aa: CASSLLASGSGDTQYF; cdr3_nt: TGCGCCAGCAGCTTGTTAGCTAGCGGGAGTGGAGATACGCAGTATTTT
v_call: TRBV3-1; d_call: -; j_call: TRBJ1-2; clone_size: few; cdr3_aa: CASSPTGLGYGYTF; cdr3_nt: TGTGCCAGCAGCCCTACAGGGTTGGGCTATGGCTACACCTTC
v_call: TRBV10-2; d_call: -; j_call: TRBJ2-7; clone_size: -; cdr3_aa: CASTQIRTPTSSYEQYF; cdr3_nt: TGCGCCAGCACCCAAATAAGGACCCCCACTAGCTCCTACGAGCAGTACTTC
v_call: TRBV9; d_call: TRBD1; j_call: TRBJ1-1; clone_size: once; cdr3_aa: CASSPRTGADGTEAFF; cdr3_nt: TGTGCCAGCAGCCCTCGGACAGGCGCCGATGGAACTGAAGCTTTCTTT
v_call: TRBV5-1; d_call: -; j_call: TRBJ2-7; clone_size: many; cdr3_aa: CASSLGQGGIYEQYF; cdr3_nt: TGCGCCAGCAGCTTGGGACAGGGAGGGATCTACGAGCAGTACTTC
v_call: TRBV7-2; d_call: -; j_call: TRBJ2-7; clone_size: -; cdr3_aa: CASSLRWESHEQYF; cdr3_nt: TGTGCCAGCAGCTTACGGTGGGAGAGCCACGAGCAGTACTTC
v_call: TRBV7-6; d_call: -; j_call: TRBJ2-5; clone_size: few; cdr3_aa: CASSPQNPPGRGQETQYF; cdr3_nt: TGTGCCAGCAGCCCTCAGAACCCCCCCGGCAGGGGACAAGAGACCCAGTACTTC
v_call: TRBV12-3/TRBV12-4; d_call: TRBD1; j_call: TRBJ1-1; clone_size: -; cdr3_aa: CASRTGTRNTEAFF; cdr3_nt: TGTGCCAGCAGGACAGGGACCCGGAACACTGAAGCTTTCTTT
v_call: TRBV12-3/TRBV12-4; d_call: TRBD1; j_call: TRBJ1-1; clone_size: -; cdr3_aa: CASSLGTLFGFGTGISEAFF; cdr3_nt: TGTGCCAGCAGTTTAGGGACTTTATTTGGTTTTGGGACAGGGATATCTGAAGCTTTCTTT
v_call: TRBV29-1; d_call: TRBD1; j_call: TRBJ2-7; clone_size: -; cdr3_aa: CSVEPGQTYEQYF; cdr3_nt: TGCAGCGTTGAACCGGGACAGACCTACGAGCAGTACTTC
v_call: TRBV24-1; d_call: -; j_call: TRBJ2-3; clone_size: few; cdr3_aa: CATSDPPSRGPDTQYF; cdr3_nt: TGTGCCACCAGTGATCCACCTTCAAGGGGCCCAGATACGCAGTATTTT
v_call: TRBV7-6; d_call: -; j_call: TRBJ2-3; clone_size: -; cdr3_aa: CASSPYPGASADTQYF; cdr3_nt: TGTGCCAGCAGCCCCTACCCCGGGGCTAGCGCAGATACGCAGTATTTT
v_call: TRBV11-2; d_call: -; j_call: TRBJ2-7; clone_size: -; cdr3_aa: CASSLDPEYEQYF; cdr3_nt: TGTGCCAGCAGCTTAGATCCTGAATACGAGCAGTACTTC
v_call: TRBV24-1; d_call: -; j_call: TRBJ1-5; clone_size: -; cdr3_aa: CATSDAKRREQPQHF; cdr3_nt: TGTGCCACCAGTGATGCTAAGAGGAGGGAGCAGCCCCAGCATTTT